This TCR beta chain was observed in a study of CD8 T cells in ankylosing spondylitis. Study findings and constraints: Past research had described some motif variants in reactive arthritis synovial fluid and blood.

With regard to this clonotype: Antigen: not known.

TCRdb reanalysed the 5' RACE reads using MiXCR and keeps one entry per CDR3 protein. The data show approximately 190,000 distinct CDR3 sequences, with under 15% seen just once and about 10% held by the top ten. CDR1 is MNHEY and CDR2 is SVGEGT in the germline V gene. Trimming took 4 bases from V and 6 from J, leaving 10 bases between them. There are 12 residues in the CDR3. This chain uses TRBV6-2 or TRBV6-3 with TRBJ2-7, with D uncertain. This TCR was recovered from a female donor with ankylosing spondylitis or in good health (not recorded which). The sample was blood, either unsorted or a sorted T cell fraction (not recorded which). This CDR3 is CASSSSNFEQYF. The CDR3 region has the DNA TGTGCCAGCAGTTCGAGCAACTTCGAGCAGTACTTC.